This TCR beta chain emerged from a study of PD-L1 blockade in urothelial cancer. The assay was immunoSEQ multiplex PCR, and TCRdb's table has in-frame clones only and misses some. The sample records approximately 100,000 clones, roughly nine tenths being singletons. The CDR3 length is 14 residues. V lost 4 bases, J lost 4 bases, and 6 bases stayed unmatched. The germline V gene has CDR1 SGHRS and CDR2 YFSETQ. Material: PBMCs, obtained around atezolizumab (anti-PD-L1) treatment. This receptor was identified in a woman aged 80 or over with urothelial cancer. This sequence joins TRBV5-1 and TRBJ2-5; 8 bases fit TRBD1. The CDR3 nucleotides read TGCGCCAGCAGCGGCTCCGGACAGGGAGAGACCCAGTACTTC. Protein sequence: CASSGSGQGETQYF.